The TCR beta chain under discussion was sequenced for a study of a mutant IDH1 vaccine in newly diagnosed glioma. Turning to the study itself: Treated patients showed a male proportion of approximately 62%, a female proportion of roughly 40%, and a mean age of 40.4 years. Before enrollment, patients got radiotherapy alone, temozolomide alone, or mostly the combination.

General observations from the study: Altogether, 93.3% of patients exhibited vaccine-induced immune responses.

With respect to this clone: No antigen is known for it.

Produced via immunoSEQ multiplex PCR; TCRdb's table is partial and in-frame only. Of 49,000 or so clones listed, around 78% were seen once; the top ten hold about 2%. As to time point: week 5, during vaccination. With topical imiquimod, each dose of the vaccine consisted of 300 ug of mutant IDH1 20-mer peptide. The length of the CDR3 is 12 residues. The sample consisted of PBMCs, taken from a glioma patient whose treatment included an IDH1 peptide vaccine. The chain employs TRBV21-1 and TRBJ2-5; the table's D call, TRBD1, was not checked against the DNA. TRBV21-1 is a pseudogene locus. The origin of this receptor is a woman aged 40 to 50 with glioma. CDR3: CAGPRHQETQYF. Written as DNA, the CDR3 is TGTGCCGGCCCGAGACATCAAGAGACCCAGTACTTC.